This T cell receptor beta chain was identified during a study of OX40 agonist ivuxolimab in advanced cancers. Study-wide background: A partial response was reached by three patients: one with hepatocellular carcinoma and two with cutaneous melanoma. Study observations and caveats: Low normalized T-cell clonal expansion also characterized some of the nonresponders.

CDR1 and CDR2 from the germline V gene are LNHDA and SQIVND (reference sequence). The CDR3 has 14 residues. Trimming took 4 bases from V and 7 from J; bases not matched to a gene: 4. Comments on this clone: Its antigen is undetermined.

Data came from immunoSEQ multiplex PCR; TCRdb stores just in-frame clones and leaves some out. The top ten hold roughly 1% of the sample, which has tens of thousands of clones, 65% to 85% seen once. This sample comprised CD4+ or CD8+ T cells sorted from blood, obtained in a trial of the OX40 agonist ivuxolimab. The receptor was derived from an adult with an advanced solid tumor such as melanoma, head and neck, liver or kidney cancer. The chain has TRBV19 and TRBJ1-6; 7 bases are a match to TRBD1. The CDR3 here is CASSTGTDNSPLHF. The CDR3 nucleotides are TGTGCCAGTAGTACCGGGACAGACAATTCACCCCTCCACTTT.